These 8 T cell receptor beta chains were all obtained from the same sample, sequenced in a study of cytomegalovirus exposure and HLA in healthy donors. Only in-frame clones appear in the TCRdb table, and some are missing; sequencing was by immunoSEQ multiplex PCR. The repertoire includes roughly 180,000 clones, approximately 86% of them detected once, and roughly 6.6% sits in the top ten. Sample: PBMCs. Receptors were obtained from a man aged 25-45 years in good health and CMV-seropositive.

This chain joins TRBV2 and TRBJ2-6, with TRBD1 matching 12 bases. With 10 bases clipped from V and 0 bases from J, the junction kept 10 bases outside the gene matches. The CDR3 has 18 amino acids. The V gene's germline CDR1 is SNHLY and CDR2 FYNNEI. Here the CDR3 DNA reads TGTGCCAACCTATGGGACAGGGGGCGCGACTCTGGGGCCAACGTCCTGACTTTC. Protein: CANLWDRGRDSGANVLTF.

The chain links TRBV7-9 to TRBJ2-5; D uncertain. The CDR3 totals 14 residues. V was trimmed by 0 bases and J by 5 bases, leaving 10 bases between them. From germline, CDR1 is SEHNR and CDR2 FQNEAQ (reference sequence). The CDR3, as DNA: TGTGCCAGCAGCTTAGCTCAGCAGGCCGAGACCCAGTACTTC. Its translation: CASSLAQQAETQYF.

The chain has TRBV5-1 and TRBJ2-1, with D perhaps TRBD2 (5 bases). Per the germline V gene, CDR1 is SGHRS and CDR2 is YFSETQ. Trimming took 0 bases from V and 6 from J, leaving 10 bases between them. CDR3 length: 14 amino acids. The CDR3 spells CASSLAGFGNEQFF. The CDR3 DNA reads TGCGCCAGCAGCTTGGCGGGATTCGGCAATGAGCAGTTCTTC.

The CDR3 coding sequence is TGTGCCAGCAGCCCAGGCCGCGGGGGATACACAGATACGCAGTATTTT. This translates into CASSPGRGGYTDTQYF. V and J are TRBV11-3 and TRBJ2-3, with 7 bases lining up with TRBD2. Trimming at V came to 5 bases and at J to 2 bases, leaving 10 bases not matched to a gene. The germline CDR1 and CDR2 sequences are SGHNT and YENEEA. There are 16 residues in the CDR3.

This sequence joins TRBV9 and TRBJ2-6; D is perhaps TRBD1 (6 bases). CDR1 is SGDLS and CDR2 is YYNGEE in the germline V gene. The V gene lost 3 bases and the J gene lost 0 bases, with 10 bases spanning the gap. The CDR3 has 16 amino acids. DNA for the CDR3: TGTGCCAGCAGCGCAGGGGCTAGCTCTGGGGCCAACGTCCTGACTTTC. This gives the protein CASSAGASSGANVLTF. The variable domain in full, with the rest retrieved from reference TRBV9 and TRBJ2-6, is DSGVTQTPKHLITATGQRVTLRCSPRSGDLSVYWYQQSLDQGLQFLIQYYNGEERAKGNILERFSAQQFPDLHSELNLSSLELGDSALYFCASSAGASSGANVLTFGAGSRLTVL.

This chain joins TRBV6-6 and TRBJ1-5, with 12 bases matching TRBD1. The CDR3 loop spans 16 amino acids. Trimming took 6 bases from V and 2 from J; bases not matched to a gene: 5. The V gene's germline CDR1 is MNHNY and CDR2 SVGAGI (reference sequence). This chain's CDR3 is CASRLGTGGGNQPQHF. DNA for the CDR3: TGTGCCAGCAGATTGGGGACAGGGGGCGGCAATCAGCCCCAGCATTTT.

The V gene is TRBV2, the J gene TRBJ2-1; 8 bases align to TRBD1. The trim removed 3 bases at V and 3 bases at J, leaving 1 base unmatched. From germline, CDR1 is SNHLY and CDR2 FYNNEI. CDR3 length equals 14 residues. CDR3 region: CASSDRGLYNEQFF. The CDR3 bases are TGTGCCAGCAGTGACAGGGGGCTCTACAATGAGCAGTTCTTC.

This CDR3 reads CASSLGGSGNTIYF. The CDR3 region has the DNA TGTGCCAGCAGTTTAGGTGGCTCTGGAAACACCATATATTTT. The chain recombines TRBV28 with TRBJ1-3; D is uncertain. The CDR3 totals 14 residues. Trimming left V 2 bases short and J 0 bases short, with 5 bases between. Germline-derived CDR1 and CDR2 are MDHEN and SYDVKM.